This entry describes one T cell receptor (beta chain). TCRdb keeps only in-frame clones here, not all; method: immunoSEQ multiplex PCR. The sample lists 75,000 to 90,000 clones; about nine tenths were seen once. The CDR3 runs to 15 residues. V lost 4 bases to trimming and J lost 0 bases, with 10 bases between them. Germline V CDR1 and CDR2: LNHDA, SQIVND (reference sequence). This sample was included in a study of technical replicates of blood from a few donors. The TCR was taken from a human donor in good health. Source material: T cells isolated from PBMCs. The chain joins TRBV19 to TRBJ2-1; possibly TRBD1 for D (6 bases). CDR3 region: CASSRGHYSYNEQFF. CDR3 nucleotide sequence: TGTGCCAGTAGTAGGGGACACTACTCCTACAATGAGCAGTTCTTC.